This T cell receptor beta chain came from a study of CD4 T cells in relation to SARS-CoV-2 and coronaviruses. Unexposed donor CD4+ T cells date from 2011-2018, before the COVID-19 pandemic. V shed 2 bases and J shed 3 bases, with 11 bases lying between them. CDR1 is SGHRS, CDR2 YFSETQ, per germline. The CDR3 extends over 14 amino acids. The repertoire was sequenced with immunoSEQ multiplex PCR; TCRdb's copy has only in-frame clones and lacks some. Seen here are about 59,000 clones, roughly 88% observed once, and the top ten hold about 1.4%. Sequencing used memory CD4+ T cells from PBMCs. This sequence was found in a human donor in good health. J is TRBJ2-5 and V is TRBV5-1, with D maybe TRBD1 (5 bases). Here the CDR3 reads CASSFRDREETQYF. The CDR3 coding sequence is TGCGCCAGCAGCTTCCGAGACAGAGAAGAGACCCAGTACTTC. The complete variable domain, with remaining parts taken from reference TRBV5-1 and TRBJ2-5, reads KAGVTQTPRYLIKTRGQQVTLSCSPISGHRSVSWYQQTPGQGLQFLFEYFSETQRNKGNFPGRFSGRQFSNSRSEMNVSTLELGDSALYLCASSFRDREETQYFGPGTRLLVL.